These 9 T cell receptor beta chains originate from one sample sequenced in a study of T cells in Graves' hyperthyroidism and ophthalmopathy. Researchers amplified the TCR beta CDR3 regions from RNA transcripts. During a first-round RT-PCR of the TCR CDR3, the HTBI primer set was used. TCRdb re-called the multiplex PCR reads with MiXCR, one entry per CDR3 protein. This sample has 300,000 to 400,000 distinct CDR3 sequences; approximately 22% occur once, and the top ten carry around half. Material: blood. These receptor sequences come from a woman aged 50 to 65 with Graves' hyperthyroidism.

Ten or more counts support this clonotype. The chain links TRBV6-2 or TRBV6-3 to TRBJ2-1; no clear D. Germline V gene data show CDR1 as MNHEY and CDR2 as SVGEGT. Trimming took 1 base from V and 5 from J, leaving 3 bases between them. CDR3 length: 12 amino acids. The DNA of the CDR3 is TGTGCCAGCAGTTACTTCGACAATGAGCAGTTCTTC. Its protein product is CASSYFDNEQFF.

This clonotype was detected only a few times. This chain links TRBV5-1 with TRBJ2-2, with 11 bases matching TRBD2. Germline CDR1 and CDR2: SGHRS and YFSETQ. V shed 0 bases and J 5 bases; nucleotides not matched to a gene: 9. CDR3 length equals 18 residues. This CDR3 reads CASSLAASGGPGTGELFF. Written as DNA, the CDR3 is TGCGCCAGCAGCTTGGCCGCTAGCGGGGGGCCGGGAACCGGGGAGCTGTTTTTT.

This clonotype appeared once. The DNA of the CDR3 is TGTGCCAGCAGTTGGACAGGGGGCCGTAGCAATCAGCCCCAGCATTTT. It is translated as CASSWTGGRSNQPQHF. The genes are TRBV5-5 and TRBJ1-5, with 11 bases matching TRBD1. The germline CDR1 and CDR2 sequences are SGHKS and YYEKEE (reference sequence). J lost 0 bases, V lost 5 bases, and 4 bases had no gene match. The CDR3 spans 16 residues.

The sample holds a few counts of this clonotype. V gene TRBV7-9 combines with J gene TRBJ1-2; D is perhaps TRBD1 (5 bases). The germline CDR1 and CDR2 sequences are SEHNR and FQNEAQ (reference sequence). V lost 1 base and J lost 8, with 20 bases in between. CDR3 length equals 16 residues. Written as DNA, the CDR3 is TGTGCCAGCAGCTTAGGGGGGACGAACACAGCGCGGGGCTACACCTTC. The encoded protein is CASSLGGTNTARGYTF.

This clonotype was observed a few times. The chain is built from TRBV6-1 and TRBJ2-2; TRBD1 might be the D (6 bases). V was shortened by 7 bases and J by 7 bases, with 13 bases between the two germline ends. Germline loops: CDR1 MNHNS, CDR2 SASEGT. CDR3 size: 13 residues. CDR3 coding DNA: TGTGCCAGCACGGACAGTGTCATCGGGGAGCTGTTTTTT. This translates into CASTDSVIGELFF.

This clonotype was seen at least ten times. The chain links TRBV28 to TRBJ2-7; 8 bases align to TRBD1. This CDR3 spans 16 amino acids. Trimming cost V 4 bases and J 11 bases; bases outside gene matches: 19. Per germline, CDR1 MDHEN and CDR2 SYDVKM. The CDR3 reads CASSSRHGDRSYREYF. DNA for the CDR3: TGTGCCAGCAGTTCAAGACATGGGGACAGGTCCTACCGAGAGTACTTC.

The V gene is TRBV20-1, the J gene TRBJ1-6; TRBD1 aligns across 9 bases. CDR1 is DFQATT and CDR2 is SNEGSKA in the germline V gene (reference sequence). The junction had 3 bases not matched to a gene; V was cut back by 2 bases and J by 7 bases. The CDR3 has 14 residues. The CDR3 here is CSARTGTGNSPLHF. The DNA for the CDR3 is TGCAGTGCTAGAACCGGGACAGGGAATTCACCCCTCCACTTT.

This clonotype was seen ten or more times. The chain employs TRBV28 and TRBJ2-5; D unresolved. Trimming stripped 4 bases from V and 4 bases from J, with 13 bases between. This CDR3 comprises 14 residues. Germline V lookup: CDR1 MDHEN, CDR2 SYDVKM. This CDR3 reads CASSSRIGLETQYF. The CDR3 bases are TGTGCCAGCAGTTCTAGGATTGGTCTAGAGACCCAGTACTTC. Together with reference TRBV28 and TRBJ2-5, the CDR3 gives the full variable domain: DVKVTQSSRYLVKRTGEKVFLECVQDMDHENMFWYRQDPGLGLRLIYFSYDVKMKEKGDIPEGYSVSREKKERFSLILESASTNQTSMYLCASSSRIGLETQYFGPGTRLLVL.

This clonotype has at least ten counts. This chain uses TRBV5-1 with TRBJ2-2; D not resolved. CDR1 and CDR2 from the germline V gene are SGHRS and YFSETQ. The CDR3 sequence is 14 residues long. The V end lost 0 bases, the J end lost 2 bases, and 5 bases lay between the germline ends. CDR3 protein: CASSLGLNTGELFF. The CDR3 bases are TGCGCCAGCAGCTTGGGGCTCAACACCGGGGAGCTGTTTTTT.